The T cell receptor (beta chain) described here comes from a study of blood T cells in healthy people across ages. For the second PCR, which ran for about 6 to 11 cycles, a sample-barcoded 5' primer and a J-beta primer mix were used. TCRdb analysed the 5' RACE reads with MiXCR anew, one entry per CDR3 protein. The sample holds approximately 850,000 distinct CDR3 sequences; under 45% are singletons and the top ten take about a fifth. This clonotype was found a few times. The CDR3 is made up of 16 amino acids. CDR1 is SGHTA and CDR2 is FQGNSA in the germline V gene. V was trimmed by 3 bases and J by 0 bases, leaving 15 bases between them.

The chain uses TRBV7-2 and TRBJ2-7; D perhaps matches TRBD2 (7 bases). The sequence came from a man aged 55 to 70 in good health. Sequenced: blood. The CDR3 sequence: CASSLWGGPSSYEQYF. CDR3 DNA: TGTGCCAGCAGCTTGTGGGGGGGCCCCAGCTCCTACGAGCAGTACTTC.